This T cell receptor beta chain was captured by sequencing in a study of T cells expressing NK-cell markers. Study-wide findings and caveats: Expanded NKG2C+ T cell clones had unclear HCMV specificity.

The TCR beta cDNA came from 5'RACE template switching with UMIs. No DNA is given; TCRdb re-called the 5' RACE reads and lists each CDR3 protein once. The sample features 300,000 to 500,000 distinct CDR3 sequences, with roughly 10% in its top ten. The CDR3 totals 13 residues. Germline CDR1 SGHRS, CDR2 YFSETQ. On this clonotype: Antigen unknown.

Material for sequencing was blood T cells: a sorted CD56 or NKG2C T cell subset, CD4+ or CD8+ T cells, or bulk PBMC T cells (not recorded which). This chain connects TRBV5-1 to TRBJ1-2; TCRdb returns TRBD1, unconfirmable since there is no DNA. This TCR was recovered from a woman aged 45-60 years in good health. CDR3 in amino acids: CASSKGQGDGYTF.